This TCR beta chain was captured by sequencing in a study of OX40 agonist ivuxolimab in advanced cancers. Whole-study context: The patients got ivuxolimab, which is an agonistic anti-OX40 (CD134) antibody. Each dose-escalation patient presented with hepatocellular carcinoma, melanoma, renal cell or head and neck cancer.

Notes on this clone: The antigen remains undetermined.

The protocol was immunoSEQ multiplex PCR, while the TCRdb copy is restricted to in-frame clones and leaves out a portion. Here the sample spans fewer than 45,000 clones, more than 75% being singletons. V gave up 1 base and J gave up 3 bases, with 10 bases separating them. The CDR3 has 15 residues. Per the germline V gene, CDR1 is LNHNV and CDR2 is YYDKDF (reference sequence). Study-wide results and caveats: Averaged across samples, CD8+ T cells carried more expanded clones than CD4+ did.

The J gene is TRBJ1-5, the V gene TRBV15, with no clear D. The source is an adult with an advanced solid tumor such as melanoma, head and neck, liver or kidney cancer. Sequences were derived from CD4+ or CD8+ T cells sorted from blood, sampled in a trial of the OX40 agonist ivuxolimab. CDR3 residues: CATSRGPGLNQPQHF. The DNA of the CDR3 is TGTGCCACCAGCAGAGGGCCAGGACTCAATCAGCCCCAGCATTTT.